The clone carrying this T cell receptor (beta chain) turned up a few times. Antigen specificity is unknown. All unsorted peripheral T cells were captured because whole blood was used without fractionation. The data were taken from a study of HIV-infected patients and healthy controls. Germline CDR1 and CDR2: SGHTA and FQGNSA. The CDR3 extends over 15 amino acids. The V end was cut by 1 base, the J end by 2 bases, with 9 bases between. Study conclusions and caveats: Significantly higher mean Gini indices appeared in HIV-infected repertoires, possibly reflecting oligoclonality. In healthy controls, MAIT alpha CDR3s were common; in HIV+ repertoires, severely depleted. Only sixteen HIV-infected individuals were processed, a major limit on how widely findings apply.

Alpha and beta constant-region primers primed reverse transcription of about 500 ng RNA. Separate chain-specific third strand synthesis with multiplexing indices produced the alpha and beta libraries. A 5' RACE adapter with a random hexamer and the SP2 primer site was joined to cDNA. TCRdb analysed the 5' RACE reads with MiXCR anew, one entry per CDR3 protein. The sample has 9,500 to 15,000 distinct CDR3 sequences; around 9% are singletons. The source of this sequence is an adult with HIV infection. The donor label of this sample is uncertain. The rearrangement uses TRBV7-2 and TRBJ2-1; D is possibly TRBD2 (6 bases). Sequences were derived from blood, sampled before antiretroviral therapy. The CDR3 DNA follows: TGTGCCAGCAGCTTAGGCGGGAAGACCTACAATGAGCAGTTCTTC. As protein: CASSLGGKTYNEQFF.